This note documents a single TCR beta chain sequence. Antigen: not known. Pregnancy or lactation, uncontrolled infections and other autoimmune diseases were grounds for excluding patients. The data originate from a study of Graves' ophthalmopathy and Graves' hyperthyroidism. TCR beta CDR3 regions were amplified from RNA transcripts. Second-round multiplex PCR followed a first-round RT-PCR using HTBI primers. TCRdb fed the multiplex PCR reads into MiXCR, producing one record per CDR3 protein. The table has some 1.1 million distinct CDR3 sequences, 35% to 45% seen once. V lost 1 base, J lost 0 bases, and 10 bases lay in between. CDR3 length: 15 amino acids. Germline loops: CDR1 DFQATT, CDR2 SNEGSKA (reference sequence). General study results and limits: Sensitivity reached less than 71% and specificity approximately 72% when the model predicted ophthalmopathy progression. The blood repertoire also included most expanded thyroid clonotypes above 0.001 frequency.

The V call is TRBV20-1, the J call TRBJ1-3; possibly TRBD1 for D (6 bases). The sample was peripheral blood or thyroid tissue (not recorded which). This receptor was taken from an adult man with Graves' hyperthyroidism. The CDR3 sequence: CSARGGHHSGNTIYF. In DNA, the CDR3 is TGCAGTGCTAGAGGGGGACACCACTCTGGAAACACCATATATTTT.